These T cell receptor beta chains were read from a single sample in a study of blood T cell repertoires in COVID-19. Here immunoSEQ multiplex PCR was the method, and the copy in TCRdb shows in-frame clones only, minus some. The sample carries 90,000 to 100,000 clones, about 90% recorded once. The specimen was peripheral blood. The receptors stem from a man in his fifties with COVID-19, enrolled during active disease. Each CDR3 is given with its conserved first and last residue. The D gene is left open where the match is weak. Clone size is shown for a subset of rows, as once, few, many or a class of expanded clone.

D gene	V gene	clone size	J gene	CDR3 DNA	CDR3 protein
TRBD2	TRBV7-3	NA	TRBJ2-7	TGTGCCAGCAAACTTAGCGGGGACTCCTACGAGCAGTACTTC	CASKLSGDSYEQYF
TRBD1	TRBV24-1	NA	TRBJ1-5	TGTGCCACCAGTGATGCAACAGGGGTTGGTCAGCCCCAGCATTTT	CATSDATGVGQPQHF
NA	TRBV5-6	NA	TRBJ1-6	TGTGCCAGCAGCTTGGCCGAACTTAATTCACCCCTCCACTTT	CASSLAELNSPLHF
TRBD2	TRBV12-3/TRBV12-4	NA	TRBJ2-5	TGTGCCAGCAGGGGACTAGCGGGGGAGACCCAGTACTTC	CASRGLAGETQYF
TRBD2	TRBV7-2	NA	TRBJ2-3	TGTGCCAGCAGCCCCCTGGGGGCGGGGGGCATAGCAGATACGCAGTATTTT	CASSPLGAGGIADTQYF
TRBD1	TRBV5-4	NA	TRBJ1-6	TGTGCCAGCAGCTTGGGGCAGGGGGCCTACTATAATTCACCCCTCCACTTT	CASSLGQGAYYNSPLHF
NA	TRBV6-5	NA	TRBJ1-1	TGTGCCAGCAGTACCCACCGCGTAGCTTTCTTT	CASSTHRVAFF
TRBD2	TRBV27	NA	TRBJ2-3	TGTGCCAGCAGTTCCCTGGGGGGGGGCACAGATACGCAGTATTTT	CASSSLGGGTDTQYF
TRBD1	TRBV29-1	once	TRBJ1-4	TGCAGCGTTGAAGATGGGACAGCAACTAATGAAAAACTGTTTTTT	CSVEDGTATNEKLFF
NA	TRBV7-9	NA	TRBJ2-7	TGTGCCAGCAGCTTAGAAGGTAGTCCAGGCTCCTACGAGCAGTACTTC	CASSLEGSPGSYEQYF
NA	TRBV6-2/TRBV6-3	NA	TRBJ1-1	TGTGCCAGCAGTTACTCGAGCCTGAACACTGAAGCTTTCTTT	CASSYSSLNTEAFF
NA	TRBV9	NA	TRBJ1-2	TGTGCCAGCAGCGTAGGCGGGCCCCGGGGGGCTTATGGCTACACCTTC	CASSVGGPRGAYGYTF
NA	TRBV18	NA	TRBJ2-6	TGTGCCAGCTCCGGACAGTTATCTGGGGCCAACGTCCTGACTTTC	CASSGQLSGANVLTF
NA	TRBV20-1	few	TRBJ2-7	TGCAGTGTCAACGGAGCCTACGAGCAGTACTTC	CSVNGAYEQYF
NA	TRBV9	NA	TRBJ2-1	TGTGCCAGCAGCGCCGGACTGGCGTACAATGAGCAGTTCTTC	CASSAGLAYNEQFF
TRBD1	TRBV2	NA	TRBJ1-2	TGTGCCAGCAGGGGACAGCCCTTTCTCTATGGCTACACCTTC	CASRGQPFLYGYTF
NA	TRBV6-1	NA	TRBJ2-1	TGTGCCAGCAGTGAACTCGACAATGAGCAGTTCTTC	CASSELDNEQFF
TRBD1	TRBV4-3	NA	TRBJ2-7	TGCGCCAGCAGCCAAGATAGCGGACAGGGATCCGAGCAGTACTTC	CASSQDSGQGSEQYF
NA	TRBV12-3/TRBV12-4	NA	TRBJ1-4	TGTGCCAGCAGTTCTAAGGGGGGGGGAGAACTGTTTTTT	CASSSKGGGELFF
TRBD1	TRBV5-4	NA	TRBJ2-5	TGTGCCAGCAGCGCCGGGGACAGGGCCTCAGAGACCCAGTACTTC	CASSAGDRASETQYF
NA	TRBV3-1/TRBV3-2	NA	TRBJ1-2	TGTGCCAGCAGCCAAGAAAATAAGGGGCGGGGCTACACCTTC	CASSQENKGRGYTF
TRBD1	TRBV27	NA	TRBJ2-3	TGTGCCAGCAGTTTGCAAGGGGGCAGGGATACGCAGTATTTT	CASSLQGGRDTQYF
NA	TRBV14	once	TRBJ1-2	TGTGCCAGCAGCCAAGGTACCAAGAGGGGCTACACCTTC	CASSQGTKRGYTF
NA	TRBV19	NA	TRBJ2-2	TGTGCCAGTAGTATTCGTCCAGACACCGGGGAGCTGTTTTTT	CASSIRPDTGELFF
NA	TRBV5-1	few	TRBJ2-3	TGCGCCAGCAGCCTAGGGGGAAACACAGATACGCAGTATTTT	CASSLGGNTDTQYF
TRBD1	TRBV19	few	TRBJ1-2	TGTGCCAGTAGCCCTAGACAGGGGGCCTATGGCTACACCTTC	CASSPRQGAYGYTF
NA	TRBV5-5	NA	TRBJ2-2	TGTGCCAGCAGCAGACAACTAGGTCCGAACACCGGGGAGCTGTTTTTT	CASSRQLGPNTGELFF
TRBD1	TRBV14	NA	TRBJ2-2	TGTGCCAGCAGCCAAGAACAGACAGGGAATGCCGGGGAGCTGTTTTTT	CASSQEQTGNAGELFF
TRBD1	TRBV30	few	TRBJ1-2	TGTGCCTGGAGTGCTGGGACAGGGACGGGCTACACCTTC	CAWSAGTGTGYTF
TRBD1	TRBV6-5	NA	TRBJ1-6	TGTGCCAGCAGTTATGAGGGGGCTGAGTATTCACCCCTCCACTTT	CASSYEGAEYSPLHF
NA	TRBV4-1	NA	TRBJ1-1	TGCGCCAGCAGCCAAGAACCGGGAGAAAACACTGAAGCTTTCTTT	CASSQEPGENTEAFF
NA	TRBV5-1	NA	TRBJ2-2	TGCGCCAGCAGCCCGTTTGGCACAGGGCGGAACACCGGGGAGCTGTTTTTT	CASSPFGTGRNTGELFF
TRBD1	TRBV18	NA	TRBJ1-2	TGTGCCAGCTCACCCAGGGGGGCTGGCTACACCTTC	CASSPRGAGYTF
TRBD1	TRBV7-8	NA	TRBJ2-7	TGTGCCAGCAGCTTAGTACAGGGGGCCGTTTTGTACGAGCAGTACTTC	CASSLVQGAVLYEQYF
NA	TRBV6-5	few	TRBJ1-3	TGTGCCAGCAGTTACTCCGAGGGAAACACCATATATTTT	CASSYSEGNTIYF
NA	TRBV4-3	NA	TRBJ2-7	TGCGCCAGCAGCCAAGATTTCCGGGGCTCCTACGAGCAGTACTTC	CASSQDFRGSYEQYF
NA	TRBV14	NA	TRBJ2-7	TGTGCCAGCAGCCAAGTCCTCCAGTGGCAGGAGCAGTACTTC	CASSQVLQWQEQYF
NA	TRBV29-1	NA	TRBJ1-2	TGCAGCGTTTCAGATACCAACTATGGCTACACCTTC	CSVSDTNYGYTF
NA	TRBV23-1	NA	TRBJ1-1	TGCGCCAGCAGTCAATCGGAGGTGGGTGGCACTGAAGCTTTCTTT	CASSQSEVGGTEAFF
NA	TRBV9	NA	TRBJ2-1	TGTGCCAGCAACCCGGCAGGGCCCTACAATGAGCAGTTCTTC	CASNPAGPYNEQFF
NA	TRBV20-1	once	TRBJ1-1	TGCAGTGCCGGCCGAGGTGGCGAAGCTTTCTTT	CSAGRGGEAFF